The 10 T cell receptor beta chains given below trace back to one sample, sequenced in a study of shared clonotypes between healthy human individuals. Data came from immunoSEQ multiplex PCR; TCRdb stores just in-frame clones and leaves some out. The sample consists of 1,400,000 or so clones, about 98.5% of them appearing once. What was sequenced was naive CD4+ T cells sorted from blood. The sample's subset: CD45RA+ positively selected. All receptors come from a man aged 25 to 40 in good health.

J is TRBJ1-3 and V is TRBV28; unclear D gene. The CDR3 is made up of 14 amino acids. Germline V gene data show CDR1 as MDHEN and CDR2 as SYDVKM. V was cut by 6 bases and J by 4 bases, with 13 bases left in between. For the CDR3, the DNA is TGTGCCAGCAGGAGGCTGACTTTGGGAAACACCATATATTTT. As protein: CASRRLTLGNTIYF.

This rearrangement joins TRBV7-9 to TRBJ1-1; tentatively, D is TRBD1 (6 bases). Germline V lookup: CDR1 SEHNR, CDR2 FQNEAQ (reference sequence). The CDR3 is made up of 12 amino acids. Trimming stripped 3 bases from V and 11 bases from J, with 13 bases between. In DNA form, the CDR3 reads TGTGCCAGCAGCTTGACAGGCCACGGGGCTTTCTTT. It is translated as CASSLTGHGAFF.

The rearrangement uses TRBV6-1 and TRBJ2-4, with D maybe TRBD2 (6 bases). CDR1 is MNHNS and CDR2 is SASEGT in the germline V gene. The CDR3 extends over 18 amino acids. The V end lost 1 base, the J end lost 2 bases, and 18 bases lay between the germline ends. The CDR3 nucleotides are TGTGCCAGCAGTGAAGAAGCGCCTAGCGCCTTATCCAAAAACATTCAGTACTTC. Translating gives CASSEEAPSALSKNIQYF.

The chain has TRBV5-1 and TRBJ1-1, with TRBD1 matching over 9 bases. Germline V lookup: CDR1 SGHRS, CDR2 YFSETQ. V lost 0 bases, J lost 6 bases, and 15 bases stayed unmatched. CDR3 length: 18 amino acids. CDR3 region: CASSLEGTGIRLIPEAFF. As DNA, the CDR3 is TGCGCCAGCAGCTTGGAGGGGACAGGGATTCGGTTGATCCCTGAAGCTTTCTTT.

The DNA of the CDR3 is TGTGCCAGCAGTTTATCCCCACGAAGATATGGCTACACCTTC. Amino acids: CASSLSPRRYGYTF. The chain recombines TRBV28 with TRBJ1-2; no clear D. The V end lost 1 base, the J end lost 5 bases, and 11 bases lay between the germline ends. The length of the CDR3 is 14 residues. CDR1 and CDR2 from the germline V gene are MDHEN and SYDVKM.

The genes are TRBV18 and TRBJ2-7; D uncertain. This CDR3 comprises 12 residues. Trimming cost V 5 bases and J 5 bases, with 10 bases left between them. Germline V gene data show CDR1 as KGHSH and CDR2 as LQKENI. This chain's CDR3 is CASSAKWDEQYF. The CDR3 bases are TGTGCCAGCTCAGCGAAATGGGACGAGCAGTACTTC.

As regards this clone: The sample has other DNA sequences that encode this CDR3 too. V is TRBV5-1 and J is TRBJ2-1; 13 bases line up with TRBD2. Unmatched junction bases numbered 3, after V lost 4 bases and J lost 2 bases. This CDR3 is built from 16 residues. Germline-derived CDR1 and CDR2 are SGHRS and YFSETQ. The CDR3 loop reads CASSGGLAGAYNEQFF. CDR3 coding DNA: TGCGCCAGCAGCGGCGGACTAGCGGGAGCCTACAATGAGCAGTTCTTC.

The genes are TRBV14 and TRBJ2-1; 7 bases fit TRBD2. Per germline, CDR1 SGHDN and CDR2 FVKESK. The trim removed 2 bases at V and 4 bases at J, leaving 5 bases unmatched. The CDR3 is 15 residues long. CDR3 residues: CASSQKRAGYNEQFF. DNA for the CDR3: TGTGCCAGCAGCCAAAAAAGAGCGGGATACAATGAGCAGTTCTTC.

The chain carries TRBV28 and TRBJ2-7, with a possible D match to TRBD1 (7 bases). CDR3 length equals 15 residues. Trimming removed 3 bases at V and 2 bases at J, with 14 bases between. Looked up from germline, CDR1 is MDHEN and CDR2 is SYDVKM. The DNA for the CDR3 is TGTGCCAGCAGTTTCGGGGGACAGCAGACCTACGAGCAGTACTTC. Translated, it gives CASSFGGQQTYEQYF. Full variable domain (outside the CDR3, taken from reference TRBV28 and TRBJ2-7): DVKVTQSSRYLVKRTGEKVFLECVQDMDHENMFWYRQDPGLGLRLIYFSYDVKMKEKGDIPEGYSVSREKKERFSLILESASTNQTSMYLCASSFGGQQTYEQYFGPGTRLTVT.

CDR3 region: CSVLLPGYNEQFF. The CDR3 nucleotides are TGCAGCGTCCTTCTTCCGGGATACAATGAGCAGTTCTTC. The chain employs TRBV29-1 and TRBJ2-1; D is perhaps TRBD2 (5 bases). The CDR3 has 13 residues. The V end was cut by 6 bases, the J end by 4 bases, with 13 bases between. The germline CDR1 and CDR2 sequences are SQVTM and ANQGSEA.